A single sample is the source of the 15 T cell receptor beta chains below, sequenced in a study of T cells after somatic rescue of genetic block. Using immunoSEQ multiplex PCR, the repertoire was profiled, and TCRdb retains in-frame clones only, with some absent. The table has 68,000 or so clones, 92% seen once; the top ten hold just under 3%. The sequencing sample was made of peripheral blood mononuclear cells (PBMCs). These receptors were obtained from a middle-aged man.

This clone was counted once. The rearrangement joins TRBV7-2 to TRBJ2-7; D may correspond to TRBD1 or TRBD2 (5 bases each). This CDR3 is built from 14 residues. With 5 bases removed from V and 1 base from J, the gap between germline ends came to 12 bases. Germline V lookup: CDR1 SGHTA, CDR2 FQGNSA. The CDR3 DNA follows: TGTGCCAGCAGCCGGGACCTTTTATCCTACGAGCAGTACTTC. Translating gives CASSRDLLSYEQYF. The whole variable domain, remainder taken from reference TRBV7-2 and TRBJ2-7, is GAGVSQSPSNKVTEKGKDVELRCDPISGHTALYWYRQSLGQGLEFLIYFQGNSAPDKSGLPSDRFSAERTGGSVSTLTIQRTQQEDSAVYLCASSRDLLSYEQYFGPGTRLTVT.

This clone was observed a few times. The chain is built from TRBV20-1 and TRBJ1-1, with D hard to call. The germline CDR1 and CDR2 sequences are DFQATT and SNEGSKA (reference sequence). There are 11 residues in the CDR3. Trimming took 1 base from V and 3 from J, leaving 3 bases between them. The CDR3: CSARGDTEAFF. The CDR3, as DNA: TGCAGTGCTAGAGGGGACACTGAAGCTTTCTTT.

This chain links TRBV6-1 with TRBJ2-7; D remains ambiguous. Germline V CDR1 and CDR2: MNHNS, SASEGT. This CDR3 comprises 13 residues. Trimming left V 7 bases short and J 3 bases short, with 13 bases between. Written as DNA, the CDR3 is TGTGCCAGCAACCTTCAGGTACTCTACGAGCAGTACTTC. Its translation is CASNLQVLYEQYF.

The chain has TRBV5-4 and TRBJ2-7; D ambiguous. Germline loops: CDR1 SGHNT, CDR2 YYREEE (reference sequence). The CDR3 has 13 amino acids. Trimming cost V 4 bases and J 5 bases, with 13 bases left between them. The CDR3 region has the DNA TGTGCCAGCAGCCAGCAGGTGTATCACGAGCAGTACTTC. Translation gives CASSQQVYHEQYF. Supplemented by reference TRBV5-4 and TRBJ2-7, the full variable domain reads ETGVTQSPTHLIKTRGQQVTLRCSSQSGHNTVSWYQQALGQGPQFIFQYYREEENGRGNFPPRFSGLQFPNYSSELNVNALELDDSALYLCASSQQVYHEQYFGPGTRLTVT.

CDR3 sequence (DNA): TGTGCCAGCTCAACCCGGGACAGGGGTCAAGAGACCCAGTACTTC. Amino acid sequence: CASSTRDRGQETQYF. V is TRBV18 and J is TRBJ2-5; TRBD1 agrees at 10 bases. After removal of 5 bases from V and 2 bases from J, the junction contained 5 bases not matched to a gene. The germline V gene has CDR1 KGHSH and CDR2 LQKENI. CDR3 length: 15 amino acids.

The chain has TRBV6-1 and TRBJ2-1, with 13 bases lining up with TRBD2. CDR1 MNHNS and CDR2 SASEGT come from the germline V gene. Trimming took 1 base from V and 6 from J; bases not matched to a gene: 0. The CDR3 spans 15 residues. This chain's CDR3 is CASSEGTSGSNEQFF. The CDR3 DNA follows: TGTGCCAGCAGTGAAGGGACTAGCGGGAGCAATGAGCAGTTCTTC.

The CDR3 is CASSVGGSSPLHF. For the CDR3, the DNA is TGTGCCAGCAGCGTAGGTGGGAGTTCACCCCTCCACTTT. The chain joins TRBV9 to TRBJ1-6; D remains ambiguous. Germline V gene lookup returns CDR1 SGDLS and CDR2 YYNGEE. V dropped 0 bases and J dropped 9 bases, with 7 bases sitting between them. This CDR3 spans 13 amino acids.

This chain uses TRBV5-1 with TRBJ2-1; 8 bases are shared with TRBD2. The CDR3 runs to 17 residues. With 0 bases clipped from V and 0 bases from J, the junction kept 5 bases outside the gene matches. Germline-derived CDR1 and CDR2 are SGHRS and YFSETQ. The CDR3 DNA sequence: TGCGCCAGCAGCTTGGTAGGCGGGGGGAACTCCTACAATGAGCAGTTCTTC. The encoded protein is CASSLVGGGNSYNEQFF.

This clone came up once. The CDR3 DNA follows: TGTGCCAGCAGTGATACTCCAGATACGCAGTATTTT. Amino acid sequence: CASSDTPDTQYF. The chain recombines TRBV28 with TRBJ2-3; D uncertain. CDR3 length: 12 residues. Germline CDR1 is MDHEN and CDR2 is SYDVKM. V lost 5 bases, J lost 4 bases, and 7 bases lay in between.

The chain's CDR3 is CASSLGRVETQYF. In DNA, the CDR3 is TGTGCCAGCAGCTTAGGCAGGGTGGAGACCCAGTACTTC. This rearrangement joins TRBV7-9 to TRBJ2-5, with a weak D call TRBD1 (5 bases). The V gene's germline CDR1 is SEHNR and CDR2 FQNEAQ (reference sequence). The CDR3 length is 13 residues. V was cut by 1 base and J by 5 bases, with 8 bases left in between.

The chain links TRBV4-2 to TRBJ2-1; 7 positions agree with TRBD2. V trimming: 4 bases; J trimming: 12 bases; junction bases outside the gene matches: 9. The CDR3 loop spans 13 amino acids. Per germline, CDR1 LGHNA and CDR2 YNFKEQ. CDR3 in amino acids: CASSRSTSSGQFF. In DNA, the CDR3 is TGTGCCAGCAGCCGATCAACGTCTAGCGGGCAGTTCTTC.

CDR3 region: CASSPSGASYEQYF. CDR3 coding DNA: TGTGCCAGCTCACCCTCCGGGGCTTCCTACGAGCAGTACTTC. This sequence joins TRBV18 and TRBJ2-7; D is perhaps TRBD1 or TRBD2 (5 bases each). V lost 3 bases to trimming and J lost 1 base, with 10 bases between them. The CDR3 is made up of 14 amino acids. CDR1 is KGHSH, CDR2 LQKENI, per germline.

This chain joins TRBV6-1 and TRBJ2-2; D may correspond to TRBD1 or TRBD2 (5 bases each). This CDR3 spans 12 amino acids. From germline, CDR1 is MNHNS and CDR2 SASEGT. V lost 9 bases to trimming and J lost 7 bases, with 12 bases between them. The CDR3 DNA sequence: TGTGCCAGTACTTTTGGGGGCGGGGAGCTGTTTTTT. Amino acids: CASTFGGGELFF.

The J gene is TRBJ2-3, the V gene TRBV5-1; no clear D gene. Germline V gene sequence: CDR1 SGHRS, CDR2 YFSETQ. This CDR3 comprises 15 residues. Deletions cut 0 bases from V and 0 bases from J, with 8 bases between. The CDR3 protein is CASSLAAASTDTQYF. As DNA, the CDR3 is TGCGCCAGCAGCTTGGCTGCGGCTAGCACAGATACGCAGTATTTT.

The rearrangement uses TRBV7-9 and TRBJ1-4; 7 bases map to TRBD1. V trimming: 5 bases; J trimming: 7 bases; junction bases outside the gene matches: 10. Germline V gene lookup returns CDR1 SEHNR and CDR2 FQNEAQ (reference sequence). The CDR3 totals 15 residues. The CDR3 DNA sequence: TGTGCCAGCAGCCCCCGTGGAGGGGGCGGTGAAAAACTGTTTTTT. Translated: CASSPRGGGGEKLFF.